Presented here are 32 T cell receptor beta chains from one specimen sequenced in a study of cytomegalovirus exposure and HLA in healthy donors. It was with 60 Vbeta and 13 Jbeta primers that the PCR ran. Profiled with immunoSEQ multiplex PCR; TCRdb holds only in-frame clones, not every one. Of fewer than 100,000 clones listed, roughly 79% were seen once; the top ten hold under 4%. Sequencing input: PBMCs. These receptors all come from a woman in her 40s in good health and CMV-seronegative.

The V gene is TRBV19, the J gene TRBJ2-1; D is possibly TRBD1 (6 bases). The CDR3 totals 14 residues. Germline V gene lookup returns CDR1 LNHDA and CDR2 SQIVND (reference sequence). The V end lost 5 bases, the J end lost 5 bases, and 13 bases lay between the germline ends. The CDR3 region is CASSPTGTNNEQFF. The CDR3 DNA reads TGTGCCAGTAGTCCCACCGGGACAAACAATGAGCAGTTCTTC.

The genes are TRBV6-1 and TRBJ2-1; weak D call: TRBD1 (5 bases). Between the trimmed V and J ends, which lost 3 bases and 9 bases, there was a span of 9 bases. CDR3 length equals 12 residues. Germline CDR1 and CDR2: MNHNS and SASEGT. The CDR3 coding sequence is TGTGCCAGCAGTGATTTAGGGGTTGAGCAGTTCTTC. Translating gives CASSDLGVEQFF.

This chain connects TRBV28 to TRBJ1-5, with D possibly being TRBD1 (5 bases). Germline CDR1 reads MDHEN; CDR2 reads SYDVKM. Deletions cut 7 bases from V and 2 bases from J, with 18 bases between. The CDR3 extends over 16 amino acids. CDR3 DNA sequence: TGTGCCAGCACCCCACCAGGGTTGGTGGGCAATCAGCCCCAGCATTTT. It codes for CASTPPGLVGNQPQHF.

The chain uses TRBV7-2 and TRBJ1-2; D is undetermined. Trimming removed 5 bases from V and 4 bases from J, with 8 bases in between. This CDR3 region has 12 residues. Germline loops: CDR1 SGHTA, CDR2 FQGNSA. The CDR3 sequence is CASSPAGYGYTF. The CDR3 bases are TGTGCCAGCAGCCCCGCGGGCTATGGCTACACCTTC.

The chain joins TRBV19 to TRBJ2-5, with 7 bases lining up with TRBD1. The CDR3 is 13 amino acids. Trimming cost V 4 bases and J 4 bases; bases outside gene matches: 3. Germline V gene data show CDR1 as LNHDA and CDR2 as SQIVND (reference sequence). CDR3 sequence (DNA): TGTGCCAGTAGTACAAACAGGGGAGAGACCCAGTACTTC. Translating it yields CASSTNRGETQYF.

The chain has TRBV10-3 and TRBJ2-1, with D perhaps TRBD2 (6 bases). Germline-derived CDR1 and CDR2 are ENHRY and SYGVKD. The V and J ends lost 5 bases and 9 bases respectively, with 8 bases between them. The CDR3 has 11 residues. The CDR3 region is CAISQEGEQFF. CDR3 DNA sequence: TGTGCCATCAGTCAGGAGGGTGAGCAGTTCTTC.

The gene calls are TRBV29-1 and TRBJ1-1; D call uncertain. This CDR3 has 12 amino acids. From germline, CDR1 is SQVTM and CDR2 ANQGSEA. Trimming pared 7 bases from V and 5 bases from J, leaving 14 bases between. In DNA, the CDR3 is TGCAGCGGGGCAGCTGGATGGACTGAAGCTTTCTTT. This encodes CSGAAGWTEAFF.

The chain carries TRBV2 and TRBJ1-5, with D perhaps TRBD1 (5 bases). Trimming pared 5 bases from V and 11 bases from J, leaving 13 bases between. Germline V gives CDR1 SNHLY, CDR2 FYNNEI. CDR3 length equals 12 residues. The CDR3 bases are TGTGCCAGCAGTTCACACGGCAGGGCCCAGCATTTT. As protein: CASSSHGRAQHF.

The genes are TRBV7-3 and TRBJ1-3; D is possibly TRBD1 (5 bases). The V gene's germline CDR1 is SGHTA and CDR2 FQGTGA. The CDR3 totals 18 residues. V was shortened by 0 bases and J by 4 bases, with 19 bases between the two germline ends. The CDR3 reads CASSLTPPGTRQGNTIYF. The CDR3 DNA reads as TGTGCCAGCAGCTTAACCCCACCCGGGACTCGCCAGGGAAACACCATATATTTT.

The J gene is TRBJ2-3, the V gene TRBV5-1; the match to TRBD1 covers 7 bases. After removal of 4 bases from V and 2 bases from J, the junction contained 13 bases not matched to a gene. In germline, CDR1 is SGHRS, CDR2 YFSETQ. The CDR3 has 17 residues. In nucleotides, the CDR3 is TGCGCCAGCAGCCAACAAGGGGTTGGGACAGACACAGATACGCAGTATTTT. This sequence encodes CASSQQGVGTDTDTQYF.

As regards this clone: The same CDR3 can be traced to other DNA sequences in this sample. This chain joins TRBV5-1 and TRBJ2-5; D is possibly TRBD1 (6 bases). This CDR3 contains 13 residues. The ends were cut back, 5 bases at V and 5 bases at J, with 13 bases in the middle. From germline, CDR1 is SGHRS and CDR2 YFSETQ. The CDR3 sequence is CASSPGAGETQYF. CDR3 in DNA: TGCGCCAGCAGTCCAGGGGCAGGGGAGACCCAGTACTTC.

CDR3 protein: CAWSGQISNQPQHF. In DNA, the CDR3 is TGTGCCTGGAGTGGACAGATCAGCAATCAGCCCCAGCATTTT. J is TRBJ1-5 and V is TRBV30, with a tentative D call TRBD1 (5 bases). V was trimmed by 1 base and J by 1 base, leaving 8 bases between them. From germline, CDR1 is GTSNPN and CDR2 SVGIG (reference sequence). CDR3 length: 14 residues.

The V call is TRBV7-9, the J call TRBJ1-1; D not certain. CDR3 length: 14 amino acids. Germline V lookup: CDR1 SEHNR, CDR2 FQNEAQ (reference sequence). Trimming shortened V by 1 base and J by 3 bases, and 9 bases separated the two germline ends. CDR3 amino acids: CASSLGGFDTEAFF. The CDR3 region has the DNA TGTGCCAGCAGCTTAGGAGGGTTTGACACTGAAGCTTTCTTT.

The chain joins TRBV7-9 to TRBJ2-3, with 8 bases aligning to TRBD1. Germline loops: CDR1 SEHNR, CDR2 FQNEAQ (reference sequence). The CDR3 length is 14 residues. J gave up 10 bases and V 4 bases, and 10 bases lay outside the gene matches. CDR3 DNA sequence: TGTGCCAGCAGCTATTCCTCAGGGGGCCTTCCGCAGTATTTT. It yields the protein CASSYSSGGLPQYF.

The V gene is TRBV27, the J gene TRBJ2-5; 8 positions match TRBD1. The tail of the sequence fits TRBJ2-7 better, so the J call may be wrong. The CDR3 has 16 amino acids. Germline CDR1 is MNHEY and CDR2 is SMNVEV (reference sequence). As DNA, the CDR3 is TGTGCCAGCAGTTTGAGTGGACAGGGTTTCCCCTACGAGCAGTACTTC. Encoded protein: CASSLSGQGFPYEQYF.

The rearrangement links TRBV7-8 to TRBJ1-5, with TRBD1 as a possible D gene (6 bases). Trimming removed 6 bases from V and 2 bases from J, with 14 bases in between. The V gene's germline CDR1 is SGHVS and CDR2 FQNEAQ. The CDR3 totals 15 residues. The CDR3 DNA reads as TGTGCCAGCAGACAGAGGACAGACGGCAATCAGCCCCAGCATTTT. Protein sequence: CASRQRTDGNQPQHF.

This chain links TRBV9 with TRBJ2-2; TRBD1 matches 7 bases. The germline gives CDR1 SGDLS, CDR2 YYNGEE. Trimming took 3 bases from V and 7 from J; bases not matched to a gene: 9. The CDR3 runs to 15 residues. As DNA, the CDR3 is TGTGCCAGCAGCGCCCCAGACAGGGTAGGCGGGGAGCTGTTTTTT. It encodes CASSAPDRVGGELFF. Drawing the rest from reference TRBV9 and TRBJ2-2, the complete variable domain is DSGVTQTPKHLITATGQRVTLRCSPRSGDLSVYWYQQSLDQGLQFLIQYYNGEERAKGNILERFSAQQFPDLHSELNLSSLELGDSALYFCASSAPDRVGGELFFGEGSRLTVL.

The rearrangement joins TRBV5-1 to TRBJ2-1; 7 bases agree with TRBD1. V was pared by 0 bases and J by 5 bases, with 5 bases of the junction left unmatched. The CDR3 spans 15 residues. Germline CDR1 and CDR2: SGHRS and YFSETQ. The chain's CDR3 is CASSLAPGGHNEQFF. The CDR3 DNA is TGCGCCAGCAGCTTGGCGCCAGGGGGACACAATGAGCAGTTCTTC.

The rearrangement uses TRBV5-1 and TRBJ2-7, with TRBD2 matching over 10 bases. CDR1 is SGHRS and CDR2 is YFSETQ in the germline V gene. V gave up 0 bases and J gave up 1 base; unmatched junction bases: 7. This CDR3 spans 17 amino acids. CDR3: CASSLVPSGGLSYEQYF. The CDR3 coding sequence is TGCGCCAGCAGCTTGGTGCCTAGCGGGGGCCTGTCCTACGAGCAGTACTTC.

V and J are TRBV30 and TRBJ2-1, with 8 positions matching TRBD2. V was clipped by 6 bases and J by 0 bases; unmatched bases: 7. Germline V gives CDR1 GTSNPN, CDR2 SVGIG (reference sequence). The CDR3 totals 15 residues. The CDR3 DNA sequence: TGTGCCTGCGAGCGGGGGCCGAGCTCCTACAATGAGCAGTTCTTC. It codes for CACERGPSSYNEQFF.

This clone was counted once. The sample holds other DNA sequences that translate to the same CDR3. The genes are TRBV2 and TRBJ2-1; D unresolved. CDR3 size: 11 residues. Germline lookup yields CDR1 SNHLY and CDR2 FYNNEI. V was trimmed by 8 bases and J by 3 bases, leaving 5 bases between them. CDR3 amino acids: CASRYYNEQFF. CDR3 sequence (DNA): TGTGCCAGCCGTTACTACAATGAGCAGTTCTTC.

The rearrangement links TRBV4-2 to TRBJ2-7; D perhaps matches TRBD1 (6 bases). With 3 bases removed from V and 3 bases from J, the gap between germline ends came to 21 bases. The CDR3 extends over 17 amino acids. Germline assignment: CDR1 LGHNA and CDR2 YNFKEQ. The chain's CDR3 is CASSQLESGDQSYEQYF. CDR3 in DNA: TGTGCCAGCAGCCAGTTAGAATCAGGGGACCAAAGCTACGAGCAGTACTTC.

The genes are TRBV6-5 and TRBJ1-2, with D unresolved. The CDR3 is 15 residues long. V lost 0 bases and J lost 4, with 12 bases in between. Germline V gene data show CDR1 as MNHEY and CDR2 as SVGAGI. In DNA form, the CDR3 reads TGTGCCAGCAGTTACTCGGGCGGGTTTGGCTATGGCTACACCTTC. This encodes CASSYSGGFGYGYTF.

This chain connects TRBV5-4 to TRBJ1-2; D uncertain. This CDR3 spans 13 amino acids. V was shortened by 0 bases and J by 7 bases, with 10 bases between the two germline ends. CDR1 and CDR2 from the germline V gene are SGHNT and YYREEE (reference sequence). The CDR3 reads CASSLAGSGGYTF. As DNA, the CDR3 is TGTGCCAGCAGCTTGGCCGGTAGTGGTGGCTACACCTTC.

CDR3 sequence (DNA): TGTGCCAGCGGTCGACGACTAGCGGGGGAAACCGGGGAGCTGTTTTTT. Its protein product is CASGRRLAGETGELFF. This rearrangement joins TRBV4-2 to TRBJ2-2, with TRBD2 identical over 12 bases. V lost 8 bases, J lost 5 bases, and 9 bases stayed unmatched. This CDR3 is built from 16 residues. In germline, CDR1 is LGHNA, CDR2 YNFKEQ.

J is TRBJ1-3 and V is TRBV7-2; a possible D gene is TRBD1 (6 bases). Trimming shortened V by 5 bases and J by 4 bases, and 12 bases separated the two germline ends. The CDR3 totals 14 residues. The germline V gene has CDR1 SGHTA and CDR2 FQGNSA. The CDR3 loop reads CASSLRGAGNTIYF. The CDR3 DNA follows: TGTGCCAGCAGCCTCAGGGGAGCCGGAAACACCATATATTTT. Full variable domain (remainder filled in from reference TRBV7-2 and TRBJ1-3): GAGVSQSPSNKVTEKGKDVELRCDPISGHTALYWYRQSLGQGLEFLIYFQGNSAPDKSGLPSDRFSAERTGGSVSTLTIQRTQQEDSAVYLCASSLRGAGNTIYFGEGSWLTVV.

This clone was detected a few times. The chain couples TRBV4-3 to TRBJ1-5; D is possibly TRBD1 (6 bases). Germline assignment: CDR1 LGHNA and CDR2 YSLEER. The CDR3 is made up of 15 amino acids. Trimming left V 1 base short and J 5 bases short, with 12 bases between. Here the CDR3 DNA reads TGCGCCAGCAGCCAAGTTGTACAGGGATATCAGCCCCAGCATTTT. Protein: CASSQVVQGYQPQHF.

The chain recombines TRBV7-2 with TRBJ1-1, with a tentative D call TRBD1 (6 bases). V lost 1 base, J lost 5 bases, and 17 bases lay in between. CDR3 length equals 16 residues. Germline-derived CDR1 and CDR2 are SGHTA and FQGNSA. CDR3 in DNA: TGTGCCAGCAGCTTAGGTGGTACAGGGAGGGGTACTGAAGCTTTCTTT. Protein product: CASSLGGTGRGTEAFF.

The chain has TRBV19 and TRBJ2-1; 8 bases are a match to TRBD2. The germline gives CDR1 LNHDA, CDR2 SQIVND (reference sequence). Trimming took 5 bases from V and 2 from J; bases not matched to a gene: 5. The CDR3 contains 15 residues. The chain's CDR3 is CASSFTSGAYNEQFF. CDR3 bases: TGTGCCAGTAGTTTTACTAGCGGAGCCTACAATGAGCAGTTCTTC.

This chain connects TRBV5-1 to TRBJ1-6, with 9 nucleotides matching TRBD1. The ends lost 3 bases at V and 9 bases at J; junction bases unmatched: 7. Germline V gene lookup returns CDR1 SGHRS and CDR2 YFSETQ. This CDR3 has 15 residues. The CDR3 loop reads CASSSTGGIISPLHF. CDR3 DNA sequence: TGCGCCAGCAGCTCGACAGGGGGAATTATTTCACCCCTCCACTTT.

The chain couples TRBV6-5 to TRBJ1-1; D gene ambiguous. CDR3 length: 15 residues. Trimming removed 2 bases from V and 2 bases from J, with 12 bases in between. CDR1 MNHEY and CDR2 SVGAGI come from the germline V gene. Written as DNA, the CDR3 is TGTGCCAGCAGTTACAAGCGGGAGAGCAACACTGAAGCTTTCTTT. This translates into CASSYKRESNTEAFF.

V is TRBV5-1 and J is TRBJ2-3; maybe TRBD1 (6 bases). Looked up from germline, CDR1 is SGHRS and CDR2 is YFSETQ. The CDR3 consists of 15 residues. Trimming stripped 4 bases from V and 0 bases from J, with 12 bases between. CDR3 loop: CASSPVGASTDTQYF. Written as DNA, the CDR3 is TGCGCCAGCAGCCCGGTGGGGGCTAGCACAGATACGCAGTATTTT.